This T cell receptor (beta chain) is from a study of Graves' ophthalmopathy and Graves' hyperthyroidism. Study-level background: Samples of peripheral blood were obtained at initial diagnosis, prior to treatment of any kind.

Study results and limitations: The authors also found most expanded thyroid clonotypes above 0.001 frequency in blood.

Germline values: CDR1 LGHDT, CDR2 YNNKEL (reference sequence). CDR3 size: 14 residues. V lost 0 bases and J 5 bases, leaving 11 bases between the germline ends. Exclusion applied to patients with other autoimmune diseases, uncontrolled infections, pregnancy or lactation. Orbital computed tomography, together with clinical symptoms, serum thyroxine, TRAb and thyroid ultrasound, was used for diagnosis. RNA transcripts were the template, and TCR beta CDR3 regions were amplified from them. HTBI primers primed a first-round RT-PCR, and a second-round multiplex PCR followed. Each CDR3 protein is one row after TCRdb ran MiXCR on the multiplex PCR reads. The sample lists hundreds of thousands of distinct CDR3 sequences, roughly two fifths seen once, with 40% to 45% in the top ten. A few counts support this clonotype. What it recognizes is unknown.

The sequenced sample consisted of peripheral blood. The clonotype originates from an adult man with Graves' ophthalmopathy. The chain couples TRBV3-1 to TRBJ2-7; D gene unclear. The CDR3 here is CASSQDPNWDEQYF. CDR3 coding DNA: TGTGCCAGCAGCCAAGATCCCAACTGGGACGAGCAGTACTTC.